This TCR beta chain was identified during a study of cytomegalovirus exposure and HLA in healthy donors. Study-level information: Among the 300 to 500 donors who were genotyped, about 79% fell in the genetic ancestry cluster that is associated with self-reported Caucasian donors. Study-wide findings and caveats: Versus the roughly 670-donor mean, an Asian-associated ancestry cluster reportedly showed fewer N-insertions in a later analysis.

The CDR3 is made up of 15 amino acids. The germline CDR1 and CDR2 sequences are SGHRS and YFSETQ. V lost 0 bases to trimming and J lost 5 bases, with 15 bases between them. About this clone itself: Antigen: not known.

The PCR used 60 Vbeta and 13 Jbeta primers. The table came from immunoSEQ multiplex PCR; TCRdb's copy has only in-frame clones and leaves some out. The repertoire holds roughly 150,000 clones, with less than 10% as singletons. The rearrangement links TRBV5-1 to TRBJ2-7; weak D call: TRBD2 (5 bases). This receptor was obtained from a man aged 45-60 years in good health and CMV-seronegative. The specimen was PBMCs. The CDR3 here is CASSLENREIDEQYF. The CDR3, as DNA: TGCGCCAGCAGCTTGGAAAACCGGGAAATCGACGAGCAGTACTTC.